Reported below is one TCR beta chain. Its antigen is undetermined. The V segment lost 0 bases and the J segment 8 bases; nucleotides outside the gene matches: 10. There are 15 residues in the CDR3. Germline CDR1 and CDR2: MNHEY and SMNVEV (reference sequence). This sample was taken from a study of glioma-infiltrating T cells. The iRepertoire nested amplicon-rescue multiplex PCR amplified TCR alpha and beta CDR3s from RNA. TCRdb reprocessed the multiplex PCR reads via MiXCR and lists one record per CDR3 protein. The sample yields about 380,000 distinct CDR3 sequences, less than 50% seen once. Study findings and constraints: A blood CDR3 motif signature was depleted in highly divergent patients. Very few CDR3 sequences were shared between tissue and blood. Tissue-blood divergence was below expectation in non-neoplastic patients, above in gliomas.

Material for sequencing was glioma tissue, nonneoplastic brain tissue, or PBMCs (not recorded which). The chain carries TRBV27 and TRBJ2-7; 7 nucleotides agree with TRBD1. The sequence came from a human donor with low-grade glioma or glioblastoma, undergoing nonglioma brain surgery, or in good health (not recorded which). CDR3 amino acids: CASSLSTEGGVKQYF. CDR3 DNA sequence: TGTGCCAGCAGTTTATCGACCGAAGGGGGCGTTAAGCAGTACTTC.